In its sample, the clone carrying this T cell receptor (beta chain) was seen once. These data belong to a study of blood T cell repertoires in COVID-19. Authors' methods: Amplified reference gene primers provided the basis for estimating nucleated cell counts. This table comes from immunoSEQ multiplex PCR, and its TCRdb copy is limited to in-frame clones, with some not included. V and J calls and clone size come straight from that table; D and trimming were deduced from the DNA. The sample includes 140,000 to 150,000 clones, around 85% of them seen just once. Germline lookup yields CDR1 LGHDT and CDR2 YNNKEL (reference sequence). V was trimmed by 0 bases and J by 4 bases, leaving 12 bases between them. CDR3 length: 15 residues.

The clonotype originates from a woman in her forties with active or convalescent COVID-19. This sequence joins TRBV3-1 (or the pseudogene TRBV3-2) and TRBJ1-2; the D gene is possibly TRBD1 (6 bases). Specimen: peripheral blood. The CDR3, as DNA: TGTGCCAGCAGCCAAGATGGGGTAGGGGGCTATGGCTACACCTTC. Its protein is CASSQDGVGGYGYTF.